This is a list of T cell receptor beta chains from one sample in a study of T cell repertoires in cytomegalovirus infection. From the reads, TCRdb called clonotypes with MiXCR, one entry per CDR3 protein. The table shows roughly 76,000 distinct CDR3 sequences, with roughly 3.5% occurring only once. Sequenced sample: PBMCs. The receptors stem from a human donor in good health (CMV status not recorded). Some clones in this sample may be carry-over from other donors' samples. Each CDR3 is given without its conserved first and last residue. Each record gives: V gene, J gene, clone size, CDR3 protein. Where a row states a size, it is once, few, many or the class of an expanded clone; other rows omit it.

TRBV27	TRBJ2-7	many	ASRTGPGTAAYEQY
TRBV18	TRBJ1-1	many	ASSLRTGTNTEAF
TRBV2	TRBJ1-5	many	ASRRDSNQPQH
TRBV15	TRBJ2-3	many	ATSSLGAGFGTDTQY
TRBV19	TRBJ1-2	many	ASSRKRPGQLNYGYT
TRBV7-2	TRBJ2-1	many	ASSPDVTSYNEQF
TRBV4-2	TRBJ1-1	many	ASSQDGTSNTEAF
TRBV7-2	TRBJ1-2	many	ASSFKVDYGYT
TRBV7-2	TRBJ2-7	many	ASSLRPRLHYEQY
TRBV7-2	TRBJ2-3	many	ASSLGTRSTDTQY
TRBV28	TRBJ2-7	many	ASTPGSMAYEQY
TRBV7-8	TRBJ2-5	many	ATGDRAQETQY
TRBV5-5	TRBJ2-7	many	VSSPTGSPLEQY
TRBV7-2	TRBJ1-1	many	ASSRKEGGTDVNTEAF
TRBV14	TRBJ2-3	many	ASSQVSYRTSTDTQY
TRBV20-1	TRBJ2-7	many	SARDSRTLYEQY
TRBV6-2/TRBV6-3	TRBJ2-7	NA	ASSYHYEQY
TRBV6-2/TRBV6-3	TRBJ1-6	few	ASSSLPGWRQGNSPLH
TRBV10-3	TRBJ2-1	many	AIWDSGTYNEQF
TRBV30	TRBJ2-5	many	AWSRGASGGRETQY
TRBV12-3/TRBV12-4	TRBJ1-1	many	ASSFWENTEAF
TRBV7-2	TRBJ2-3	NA	ASSPISMAQD
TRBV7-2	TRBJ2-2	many	ASSPSSGNTGELF
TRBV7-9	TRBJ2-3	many	ASSLGTTSTDTQY
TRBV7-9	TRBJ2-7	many	ASSYRDSYEQY
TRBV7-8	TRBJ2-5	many	ASSSKESETQY
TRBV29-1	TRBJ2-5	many	SVRGHPRGFGETQY
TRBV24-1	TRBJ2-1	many	ATSDPAGSRGSEQF
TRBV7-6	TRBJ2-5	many	ASTVLAGLGETQY
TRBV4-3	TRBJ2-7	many	ASSQDGGGNYEQY
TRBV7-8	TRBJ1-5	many	ASSFTDRINQPQH
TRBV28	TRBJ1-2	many	ASSFYEDRGYGYT
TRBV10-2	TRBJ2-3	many	ASSGRADTQY
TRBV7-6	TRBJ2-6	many	ASSPRTRTQLGANVLT
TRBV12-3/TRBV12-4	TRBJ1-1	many	AAGGGAGTVLPEAF
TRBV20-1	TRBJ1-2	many	SASVGRTLYGYT
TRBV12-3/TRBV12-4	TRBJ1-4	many	ASTGTATNEKLF
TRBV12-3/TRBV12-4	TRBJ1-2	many	ASSLSRLFSGYT
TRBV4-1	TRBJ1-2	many	ASSQERGEVYSYT
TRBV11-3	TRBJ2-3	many	ASSLNSPSEGADTQY
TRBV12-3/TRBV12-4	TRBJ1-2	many	ASRPTVNYGYT
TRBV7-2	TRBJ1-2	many	ASSWESLGGYT
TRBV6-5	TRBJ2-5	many	ASSYRTGRSQY